Following are 22 T cell receptor beta chains from one sample sequenced in a study of blood T cell repertoires in COVID-19. The repertoire was sequenced with immunoSEQ multiplex PCR; TCRdb's copy has only in-frame clones and lacks some. The sample contains 300,000 to 450,000 clones, approximately 89% of which appear only once. Sequenced input: peripheral blood. These receptors were taken from a woman aged 55-70 years with COVID-19, enrolled during active disease.

This clone occurred once. This chain links TRBV11-3 with TRBJ2-2, with D tentatively TRBD1 (7 bases). Trimming stripped 5 bases from V and 8 bases from J, with 12 bases between. The V gene's germline CDR1 is SGHNT and CDR2 YENEEA. CDR3 length: 13 amino acids. The DNA for the CDR3 is TGTGCCAGCAGCCCAGGGGGGTTAGGGGAGCTGTTTTTT. Translating gives CASSPGGLGELFF.

The genes are TRBV30 and TRBJ1-2; the match to TRBD1 covers 7 bases. CDR1 is GTSNPN and CDR2 is SVGIG in the germline V gene (reference sequence). The CDR3 has 13 residues. With V trimmed by 4 bases and J by 8 bases, 10 bases remained unmatched. CDR3: CAWKSDRAGGYTF. CDR3 DNA sequence: TGTGCCTGGAAATCCGACAGGGCTGGAGGCTACACCTTC.

The rearrangement links TRBV18 to TRBJ2-4, with 7 bases that match TRBD1. The CDR3 has 16 residues. V shed 5 bases and J 3 bases; nucleotides not matched to a gene: 10. Germline V gene sequence: CDR1 KGHSH, CDR2 LQKENI. The CDR3 spells CASSAQGVHGKNIQYF. For the CDR3, the DNA is TGTGCCAGCTCAGCCCAGGGGGTCCACGGCAAAAACATTCAGTACTTC.

This rearrangement joins TRBV5-4 to TRBJ2-2; possible D gene TRBD1, 6 bases. CDR1 and CDR2 from the germline V gene are SGHNT and YYREEE (reference sequence). Deletions cut 4 bases from V and 2 bases from J, with 15 bases between. CDR3 length equals 16 residues. CDR3 sequence: CASSPRATGNTGELFF. Written as DNA, the CDR3 is TGTGCCAGCAGCCCTAGAGCGACAGGAAACACCGGGGAGCTGTTTTTT. Complete variable domain (other parts from reference TRBV5-4 and TRBJ2-2): ETGVTQSPTHLIKTRGQQVTLRCSSQSGHNTVSWYQQALGQGPQFIFQYYREEENGRGNFPPRFSGLQFPNYSSELNVNALELDDSALYLCASSPRATGNTGELFFGEGSRLTVL.

As for this clone: Its ends do not fully match the called genes, so a read error is possible. The chain is built from TRBV6-2 or TRBV6-3 and TRBJ2-7; D is uncertain. CDR1 and CDR2 from the germline V gene are MNHEY and SVGEGT. This CDR3 spans 14 amino acids. The CDR3 region is CASSGPTYSHEQYF. CDR3 nucleotide sequence: TGTGCCAGCAGCGGGCCAACCTACTCCCACGAGCAGTACTTC.

The CDR3 DNA sequence: TGTGCCAGCAGCGTAGGAACTCCGAATTCACCCCTCCACTTT. Its protein is CASSVGTPNSPLHF. The rearrangement joins TRBV9 to TRBJ1-6; no firm D call. The CDR3 has 14 amino acids. The germline CDR1 and CDR2 sequences are SGDLS and YYNGEE. V was trimmed by 0 bases and J by 7 bases, leaving 8 bases between them.

The chain recombines TRBV19 with TRBJ2-3; the match to TRBD2 covers 9 bases. V shed 6 bases, J shed 5 bases, and the junction held 3 bases outside the gene matches. The CDR3 contains 13 residues. Germline assignment: CDR1 LNHDA and CDR2 SQIVND (reference sequence). The CDR3 DNA follows: TGTGCCAGTAGGCGCGGGGGGGTAGATACGCAGTATTTT. Translating gives CASRRGGVDTQYF.

The chain employs TRBV19 and TRBJ2-6; no clear D. The germline V and J ends were trimmed by 2 bases and 2 bases, with 19 bases remaining between them. Germline V gene lookup returns CDR1 LNHDA and CDR2 SQIVND (reference sequence). The CDR3 consists of 19 residues. The CDR3 region is CASSIKLILVLPGANVLTF. CDR3 bases: TGTGCCAGTAGTATAAAACTCATACTGGTGCTTCCTGGGGCCAACGTCCTGACTTTC.

This chain links TRBV5-1 with TRBJ2-2; possibly TRBD1 for D (6 bases). Germline CDR1 reads SGHRS; CDR2 reads YFSETQ. Deletions cut 2 bases from V and 2 bases from J, with 10 bases between. The CDR3 has 15 residues. The CDR3 nucleotides read TGCGCCAGCAGCTTACCGGGACATAACACCGGGGAGCTGTTTTTT. Its translation: CASSLPGHNTGELFF.

The chain has TRBV6-1 and TRBJ2-7, with D tentatively TRBD2 (5 bases). V was pared by 2 bases and J by 2 bases, with 13 bases between. Germline CDR1 reads MNHNS; CDR2 reads SASEGT. This CDR3 is 15 amino acids long. In DNA form, the CDR3 reads TGTGCCAGCAGTGAATATGGAGGAACCCCCTACGAGCAGTACTTC. Translation: CASSEYGGTPYEQYF.

J is TRBJ2-3 and V is TRBV6-2 or TRBV6-3; 15 nucleotides align to TRBD2. V shed 0 bases, J shed 4 bases, and the junction held 5 bases outside the gene matches. The CDR3 spans 18 residues. Germline CDR1 MNHEY, CDR2 SVGEGT. CDR3 nucleotide sequence: TGTGCCAGCAGTTACTCCTGGACTAGCGGGGGGGCCCCAGATACGCAGTATTTT. Its translation is CASSYSWTSGGAPDTQYF.

This chain uses TRBV30 with TRBJ2-7; tentative D call: TRBD1 (6 bases). Between the trimmed V and J ends, which lost 4 bases and 2 bases, there was a span of 15 bases. This CDR3 has 14 amino acids. CDR1 is GTSNPN, CDR2 SVGIG, per germline (reference sequence). For the CDR3, the DNA is TGTGCCTGGACCCTAGGGGGAAAACCCTACGAGCAGTACTTC. Translating it yields CAWTLGGKPYEQYF. The whole variable domain, remainder taken from reference TRBV30 and TRBJ2-7, is SQTIHQWPATLVQPVGSPLSLECTVEGTSNPNLYWYRQAAGRGLQLLFYSVGIGQISSEVPQNLSASRPQDRQFILSSKKLLLSDSGFYLCAWTLGGKPYEQYFGPGTRLTVT.

The chain is built from TRBV18 and TRBJ1-5, with a possible D match to TRBD1 (5 bases). Germline assignment: CDR1 KGHSH and CDR2 LQKENI. The CDR3 extends over 15 amino acids. The V and J ends lost 6 bases and 7 bases respectively, with 19 bases between them. The CDR3 coding sequence is TGTGCCAGCTCCCCCCGGACATTGGGAGGACAGCCCCAGCATTTT. Encoded protein: CASSPRTLGGQPQHF.

This clone was recorded only once. The J gene is TRBJ2-7, the V gene TRBV7-2; a weak D match, TRBD1 (5 bases). This CDR3 comprises 14 residues. Trimming shortened V by 1 base and J by 0 bases, and 7 bases separated the two germline ends. Germline CDR1 and CDR2: SGHTA and FQGNSA. CDR3 DNA sequence: TGTGCCAGCAGCTTAGGACAGAGCTCCTACGAGCAGTACTTC. It codes for CASSLGQSSYEQYF.

V usage is TRBV11-2 and J usage is TRBJ2-1; TRBD1 matches 8 bases. CDR1 and CDR2 from the germline V gene are SGHAT and FQNNGV. Trimming took 5 bases from V and 5 from J; bases not matched to a gene: 8. CDR3 length: 15 residues. This chain's CDR3 is CASSLYRTGNNEQFF. The CDR3 bases are TGTGCCAGCAGCCTTTACCGGACAGGGAACAATGAGCAGTTCTTC.

This chain links TRBV6-1 with TRBJ2-2; D might be TRBD1 (6 bases). V gave up 3 bases and J gave up 6 bases, with 11 bases separating them. Per the germline V gene, CDR1 is MNHNS and CDR2 is SASEGT. The CDR3 length is 14 residues. For the CDR3, the DNA is TGTGCCAGCAGTGACAAGACAGGTCCCGGGGAGCTGTTTTTT. Amino acid sequence: CASSDKTGPGELFF.

In this sample, this clone turned up many times. Here the CDR3 reads CATSGPGLPAGDTEAFF. DNA for the CDR3: TGTGCCACCTCGGGACCGGGACTCCCTGCGGGGGACACTGAAGCTTTCTTT. V gene TRBV10-3 combines with J gene TRBJ1-1; TRBD1 might be the D (5 bases). The CDR3 has 17 amino acids. Germline loops: CDR1 ENHRY, CDR2 SYGVKD. The ends were cut back, 10 bases at V and 3 bases at J, with 27 bases in the middle.

The V call is TRBV5-1, the J call TRBJ2-1; 9 bases match TRBD2. V gave up 5 bases and J gave up 8 bases; unmatched junction bases: 14. Germline V CDR1 and CDR2: SGHRS, YFSETQ. This CDR3 has 16 residues. This chain's CDR3 is CASSFQIAGERYEQFF. CDR3 nucleotides: TGCGCCAGCAGTTTCCAAATAGCGGGGGAGCGGTATGAGCAGTTCTTC.

V and J are TRBV6-1 and TRBJ2-7, with D tentatively TRBD1 (6 bases). V gave up 0 bases and J gave up 3 bases, with 12 bases separating them. Germline-derived CDR1 and CDR2 are MNHNS and SASEGT. The CDR3 length is 15 residues. In nucleotides, the CDR3 is TGTGCCAGCAGTGAAGCTACAGGGACGATCTACGAGCAGTACTTC. It specifies CASSEATGTIYEQYF.

This sequence joins TRBV9 and TRBJ2-2, with 8 bases that match TRBD2. CDR1 and CDR2 from the germline V gene are SGDLS and YYNGEE. The CDR3 covers 16 residues. Trimming cost V 4 bases and J 0 bases; bases outside gene matches: 5. The CDR3 nucleotides are TGTGCCAGCAGCCCAACAGCGGGGGCGAACACCGGGGAGCTGTTTTTT. It yields the protein CASSPTAGANTGELFF.

V usage is TRBV19 and J usage is TRBJ1-6, with 7 nucleotides matching TRBD1. This CDR3 is built from 15 residues. V trimming: 3 bases; J trimming: 8 bases; junction bases outside the gene matches: 7. CDR1 is LNHDA, CDR2 SQIVND, per germline (reference sequence). CDR3 in amino acids: CASSITQGVHSPLHF. CDR3 DNA: TGTGCCAGTAGTATTACCCAGGGGGTCCATTCACCCCTCCACTTT. Using reference TRBV19 and TRBJ1-6 for the parts outside the CDR3, the full variable domain is DGGITQSPKYLFRKEGQNVTLSCEQNLNHDAMYWYRQDPGQGLRLIYYSQIVNDFQKGDIAEGYSVSREKKESFPLTVTSAQKNPTAFYLCASSITQGVHSPLHFGNGTRLTVT.

The J gene is TRBJ1-4, the V gene TRBV7-2; TRBD1 matches at 10 bases. The CDR3 runs 15 residues. V gave up 5 bases and J gave up 7 bases; unmatched junction bases: 7. The germline V gene has CDR1 SGHTA and CDR2 FQGNSA. This chain's CDR3 is CASSPDRGPGEKLFF. The CDR3 DNA is TGTGCCAGCAGCCCAGACAGGGGGCCGGGTGAAAAACTGTTTTTT.